These 27 T cell receptor beta chains originate from one sample sequenced in a study of response to subunit inactivated influenza vaccine. TCRdb called the RT-PCR reads again in MiXCR, with one record for every CDR3 protein. The repertoire includes about 520,000 distinct CDR3 sequences, around 25% of them detected once, and 1.5% to 2% sits in the top ten. The input for sequencing was CD4+ T cells sorted from PBMCs, taken around 5 days after vaccination. Receptors originate from a man over 45 who received an inactivated influenza vaccine.

This clonotype was counted only a few times. V gene TRBV7-9 combines with J gene TRBJ2-1; 9 bases line up with TRBD2. The CDR3 extends over 15 amino acids. V was pared by 4 bases and J by 8 bases, with 9 bases of the junction left unmatched. Looked up from germline, CDR1 is SEHNR and CDR2 is FQNEAQ (reference sequence). CDR3 protein: CASSSRGLARDEQFF. CDR3 coding DNA: TGTGCCAGCAGCTCCAGAGGACTAGCGCGGGATGAGCAGTTCTTC.

The rearrangement joins TRBV7-2 to TRBJ2-1, with TRBD2 identical over 12 bases. The CDR3 has 17 residues. Germline CDR1 reads SGHTA; CDR2 reads FQGNSA. Germline trimming cut 5 bases from V and 0 bases from J; bases unmatched to any gene: 5. CDR3 DNA sequence: TGTGCCAGCAGCACATTACTAGCGGGGGGCTCCTACAATGAGCAGTTCTTC. Encoded protein: CASSTLLAGGSYNEQFF. Based on the CDR3 plus reference TRBV7-2 and TRBJ2-1, the full variable domain is GAGVSQSPSNKVTEKGKDVELRCDPISGHTALYWYRQSLGQGLEFLIYFQGNSAPDKSGLPSDRFSAERTGGSVSTLTIQRTQQEDSAVYLCASSTLLAGGSYNEQFFGPGTRLTVL.

The chain combines TRBV20-1 with TRBJ1-2; tentatively, D is TRBD1 (5 bases). This CDR3 is built from 13 residues. Germline V gene data show CDR1 as DFQATT and CDR2 as SNEGSKA (reference sequence). V was trimmed by 5 bases and J by 8 bases, leaving 18 bases between them. The CDR3: CSAPGGTPLGYTF. DNA of the CDR3: TGCAGTGCTCCCGGCGGGACCCCTCTAGGCTACACCTTC.

A few counts support this clonotype. The J gene is TRBJ1-2, the V gene TRBV4-3, with D tentatively TRBD1 (6 bases). Deletions cut 0 bases from V and 4 bases from J, with 18 bases between. Germline assignment: CDR1 LGHNA and CDR2 YSLEER. The CDR3 runs to 17 residues. The CDR3 region has the DNA TGCGCCAGCAGCCAAGACCACCACCTGCGGGGGGCCTATGGCTACACCTTC. It encodes CASSQDHHLRGAYGYTF.

This clonotype was detected only a few times. V gene TRBV24-1 combines with J gene TRBJ2-5, with TRBD2 matching 10 bases. From germline, CDR1 is KGHDR and CDR2 SFDVKD. This CDR3 is built from 16 residues. The junction had 6 bases not matched to a gene; V was cut back by 5 bases and J by 1 base. This chain's CDR3 is CATSAPTSGIQETQYF. CDR3 DNA: TGTGCCACCAGTGCCCCTACTAGCGGGATCCAAGAGACCCAGTACTTC.

This chain joins TRBV7-9 and TRBJ2-3; TRBD1 agrees at 8 bases. The CDR3 totals 14 residues. Per germline, CDR1 SEHNR and CDR2 FQNEAQ (reference sequence). The ends lost 5 bases at V and 5 bases at J; junction bases unmatched: 6. CDR3 region: CASSAIDRGDTQYF. DNA of the CDR3: TGTGCCAGCAGCGCCATCGACAGGGGAGATACGCAGTATTTT.

This chain joins TRBV5-1 and TRBJ1-4, with D uncertain. This CDR3 has 13 residues. Trimming took off 4 bases at V and 6 bases at J, with 10 bases between the two ends. Germline V gene sequence: CDR1 SGHRS, CDR2 YFSETQ. The chain's CDR3 is CASSLEGDEKLFF. CDR3 nucleotides: TGCGCCAGCAGCCTGGAAGGTGATGAAAAACTGTTTTTT.

The chain links TRBV20-1 to TRBJ1-5; the D gene is possibly TRBD1 (6 bases). Germline CDR1 is DFQATT and CDR2 is SNEGSKA (reference sequence). Trimming cost V 1 base and J 7 bases, with 17 bases left between them. This CDR3 region has 15 residues. CDR3 region: CSARAPTGLQQPQHF. In DNA, the CDR3 is TGCAGTGCTAGAGCACCCACAGGGCTGCAGCAGCCCCAGCATTTT.

This chain uses TRBV19 with TRBJ2-2; D may match TRBD1 or TRBD2 (7 bases each). The CDR3 spans 15 residues. V lost 6 bases and J 9 bases, leaving 20 bases between the germline ends. Germline CDR1 is LNHDA and CDR2 is SQIVND (reference sequence). The CDR3 bases are TGTGCCAGTAGCTCAGGCAGCGGGACAGACAGGGAGCTGTTTTTT. This sequence encodes CASSSGSGTDRELFF. Complete variable domain (other parts from reference TRBV19 and TRBJ2-2): DGGITQSPKYLFRKEGQNVTLSCEQNLNHDAMYWYRQDPGQGLRLIYYSQIVNDFQKGDIAEGYSVSREKKESFPLTVTSAQKNPTAFYLCASSSGSGTDRELFFGEGSRLTVL.

This clonotype was counted a few times. This chain uses TRBV5-1 with TRBJ2-1, with TRBD2 matching 15 bases. Trimming cost V 3 bases and J 14 bases; bases outside gene matches: 3. Germline V lookup: CDR1 SGHRS, CDR2 YFSETQ. This CDR3 is 13 amino acids long. In DNA form, the CDR3 reads TGCGCCAGCAGCTCGGGGACTAGCGGGAGGAAGTTCTTC. It specifies CASSSGTSGRKFF.

This clonotype was found a few times. The rearrangement joins TRBV12-3 or TRBV12-4 to TRBJ2-5, with D perhaps assigned TRBD1 or TRBD2 (6 bases each). The CDR3 extends over 16 amino acids. V dropped 3 bases and J dropped 2 bases, with 16 bases sitting between them. The CDR3 region has the DNA TGTGCCAGCAGTTTTAAGGGGGGCCCCAGACAAGAGACCCAGTACTTC. It translates to CASSFKGGPRQETQYF.

The CDR3 loop reads CASSSSGSGANVLTF. The CDR3 bases are TGCGCCAGCAGCTCGTCCGGGTCTGGGGCCAACGTCCTGACTTTC. The chain joins TRBV5-1 to TRBJ2-6, with D uncertain. CDR3 length: 15 amino acids. Between the trimmed V and J ends, which lost 3 bases and 1 base, there was a span of 8 bases. CDR1 and CDR2 (germline): SGHRS, YFSETQ.

V usage is TRBV7-9 and J usage is TRBJ1-4, with TRBD1 matching over 7 bases. The length of the CDR3 is 14 residues. Per the germline V gene, CDR1 is SEHNR and CDR2 is FQNEAQ (reference sequence). Trimming removed 5 bases from V and 8 bases from J; junction bases left unmatched: 8. For the CDR3, the DNA is TGTGCCAGCAGCCCCCGACAGGGAGGAGAAAAACTGTTTTTT. It encodes CASSPRQGGEKLFF.

This clonotype has just a few counts. V and J are TRBV12-3 or TRBV12-4 and TRBJ2-7; 8 bases agree with TRBD1. There are 16 residues in the CDR3. V dropped 3 bases and J dropped 5; count of bases not matched to a gene: 12. The CDR3 region has the DNA TGTGCCAGCAGTTTCCGCCTCGGGACAGGCACCGACGAGCAGTACTTC. Encoded protein: CASSFRLGTGTDEQYF.

V usage is TRBV5-1 and J usage is TRBJ2-1, with D maybe TRBD1 (5 bases). The CDR3 has 13 amino acids. The germline CDR1 and CDR2 sequences are SGHRS and YFSETQ. The ends were cut back, 0 bases at V and 7 bases at J, with 8 bases in the middle. The DNA of the CDR3 is TGCGCCAGCAGCTTGGGACAGACAAATGAGCAGTTCTTC. It encodes CASSLGQTNEQFF.

The chain couples TRBV3-1 to TRBJ2-3; D may correspond to TRBD1 or TRBD2 (7 bases each). Germline V lookup: CDR1 LGHDT, CDR2 YNNKEL (reference sequence). Trimming removed 4 bases from V and 4 bases from J, with 18 bases in between. CDR3 length equals 16 residues. The CDR3 spells CASSRNQGGPADTQYF. CDR3 DNA: TGTGCCAGCAGCCGAAACCAGGGGGGGCCAGCAGATACGCAGTATTTT.

The chain combines TRBV5-1 with TRBJ2-3; 13 bases line up with TRBD2. This CDR3 contains 20 residues. The J segment lost 2 bases and the V segment lost 0 bases, leaving 12 bases of the junction unmatched. CDR1 and CDR2 from the germline V gene are SGHRS and YFSETQ. The CDR3 loop reads CASSLAQRTSGRAYTDTQYF. The CDR3 DNA follows: TGCGCCAGCAGCTTGGCTCAGCGTACTAGCGGGAGGGCTTACACAGATACGCAGTATTTT.

This clonotype was seen a few times. This chain uses TRBV12-3 or TRBV12-4 with TRBJ2-3; unclear D gene. Trimming cost V 4 bases and J 6 bases, with 11 bases left between them. This CDR3 contains 13 residues. The DNA of the CDR3 is TGTGCCAGCAGTTCCGCCGTCCGTGATACGCAGTATTTT. As protein: CASSSAVRDTQYF.

The CDR3 region has the DNA TGTGCCAGCAGCCAAGAGCGGGAGCACGAGCAGTTCTTC. Its protein is CASSQEREHEQFF. The chain recombines TRBV4-2 with TRBJ2-1; 7 bases match TRBD2. V lost 0 bases to trimming and J lost 10 bases; unmatched junction nucleotides: 3. Germline CDR1 is LGHNA and CDR2 is YNFKEQ. The CDR3 covers 13 residues.

This chain uses TRBV7-6 with TRBJ2-2; no definite D call. The germline V gene has CDR1 SGHVS and CDR2 FNYEAQ. Trimming shortened V by 5 bases and J by 7 bases, and 20 bases separated the two germline ends. There are 16 residues in the CDR3. The CDR3 DNA reads TGTGCCAGCAGCCCGATACCACCTACTGTCCGCGGGGAGCTGTTTTTT. This codes for CASSPIPPTVRGELFF.

The chain combines TRBV19 with TRBJ1-5; D is perhaps TRBD1 (5 bases). From germline, CDR1 is LNHDA and CDR2 SQIVND (reference sequence). The CDR3 spans 15 residues. The V end lost 3 bases, the J end lost 0 bases, and 9 bases lay between the germline ends. CDR3: CASSIGAHSNQPQHF. The CDR3 region has the DNA TGTGCCAGTAGTATTGGGGCACATAGCAATCAGCCCCAGCATTTT. The full variable domain, its missing parts supplied by reference TRBV19 and TRBJ1-5, is DGGITQSPKYLFRKEGQNVTLSCEQNLNHDAMYWYRQDPGQGLRLIYYSQIVNDFQKGDIAEGYSVSREKKESFPLTVTSAQKNPTAFYLCASSIGAHSNQPQHFGDGTRLSIL.

This clonotype was seen more than once but under ten times. J is TRBJ2-7 and V is TRBV6-5; D not certain. V lost 0 bases, J lost 4 bases, and 10 bases lay in between. Germline-derived CDR1 and CDR2 are MNHEY and SVGAGI. The CDR3 loop spans 14 amino acids. The CDR3: CASSYSKYGYEQYF. The CDR3 region has the DNA TGTGCCAGCAGTTACTCGAAATACGGGTACGAGCAGTACTTC.

V is TRBV7-8 and J is TRBJ1-1, with a possible D match to TRBD1 (6 bases). CDR3 size: 17 residues. Germline-derived CDR1 and CDR2 are SGHVS and FQNEAQ. V was shortened by 0 bases and J by 0 bases, with 14 bases between the two germline ends. CDR3 sequence reads: CASSLALYRALNTEAFF. The CDR3 DNA follows: TGTGCCAGCAGCTTAGCTTTATACAGGGCGTTGAACACTGAAGCTTTCTTT.

This clonotype turned up a few times. The genes are TRBV20-1 and TRBJ2-1; 11 positions match TRBD2. The CDR3 length is 15 residues. The germline V gene encodes CDR1 DFQATT and CDR2 SNEGSKA (reference sequence). V shed 3 bases and J 3 bases; nucleotides not matched to a gene: 4. The CDR3 reads CSASELAGVYNEQFF. The CDR3 DNA reads as TGCAGTGCTAGTGAACTAGCGGGAGTCTACAATGAGCAGTTCTTC.

This rearrangement joins TRBV7-8 to TRBJ2-7, with D possibly matching TRBD1 (6 bases). The V and J ends lost 5 bases and 3 bases respectively, with 20 bases between them. The CDR3 is 16 amino acids. Germline V gene data show CDR1 as SGHVS and CDR2 as FQNEAQ. The CDR3 spells CASSLPWRTVDYEQYF. The CDR3 DNA follows: TGTGCCAGCAGCCTGCCTTGGAGGACAGTCGACTACGAGCAGTACTTC.

This clonotype was counted only a few times. The genes are TRBV7-9 and TRBJ2-2, with D tentatively TRBD1 or TRBD2 (5 bases each). The CDR3 is 13 residues long. Looked up from germline, CDR1 is SEHNR and CDR2 is FQNEAQ (reference sequence). V shed 1 base and J shed 9 bases, with 9 bases lying between them. The CDR3 region is CASSLGGSWELFF. The CDR3 bases are TGTGCCAGCAGCTTAGGGGGGTCCTGGGAGCTGTTTTTT.

The gene calls are TRBV12-3 or TRBV12-4 and TRBJ1-2; D may be TRBD1 (5 bases). CDR3 length: 14 residues. The ends were cut back, 1 base at V and 8 bases at J, with 14 bases in the middle. CDR3 sequence (DNA): TGTGCCAGCAGTTTAGGAGGTGGGACGGGAGGCTACACCTTC. Protein sequence: CASSLGGGTGGYTF.